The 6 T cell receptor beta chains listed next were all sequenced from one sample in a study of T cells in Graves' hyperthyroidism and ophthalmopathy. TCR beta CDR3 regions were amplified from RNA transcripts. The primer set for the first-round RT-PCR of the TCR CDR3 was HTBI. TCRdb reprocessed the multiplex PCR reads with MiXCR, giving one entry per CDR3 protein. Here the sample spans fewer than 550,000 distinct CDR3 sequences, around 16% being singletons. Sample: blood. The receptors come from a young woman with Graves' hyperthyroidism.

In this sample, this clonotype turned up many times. CDR3 nucleotides: TGTGCCAGCAGCCCCCGGTCGGGGGCCCATGACCAGTACTTC. Translated: CASSPRSGAHDQYF. This chain joins TRBV3-1 and TRBJ2-5, with D possibly being TRBD1 or TRBD2 (6 bases each). The CDR3 totals 14 residues. Germline CDR1 LGHDT, CDR2 YNNKEL (reference sequence). The V end lost 4 bases, the J end lost 10 bases, and 19 bases lay between the germline ends.

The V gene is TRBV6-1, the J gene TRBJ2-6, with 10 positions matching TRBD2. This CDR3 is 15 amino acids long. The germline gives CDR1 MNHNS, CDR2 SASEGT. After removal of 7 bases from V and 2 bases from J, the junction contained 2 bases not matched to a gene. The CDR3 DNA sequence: TGTGCCAGCATTAGCGGGAGGACTGGGGCCAACGTCCTGACTTTC. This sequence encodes CASISGRTGANVLTF.

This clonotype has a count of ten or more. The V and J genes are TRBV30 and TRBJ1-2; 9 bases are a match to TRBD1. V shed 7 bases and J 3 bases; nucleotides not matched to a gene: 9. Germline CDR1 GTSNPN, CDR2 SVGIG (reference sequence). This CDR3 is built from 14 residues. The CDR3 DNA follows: TGTGCCTTGGACAGGGGCGAATCAGACTATGGCTACACCTTC. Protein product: CALDRGESDYGYTF.

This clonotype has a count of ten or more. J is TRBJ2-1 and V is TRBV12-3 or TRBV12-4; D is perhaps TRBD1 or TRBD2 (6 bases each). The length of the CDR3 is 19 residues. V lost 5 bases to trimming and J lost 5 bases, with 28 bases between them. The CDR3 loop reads CASSRTLASGARGHNEQFF. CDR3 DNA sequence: TGTGCCAGCAGTCGGACCCTCGCGTCGGGGGCCCGGGGGCACAATGAGCAGTTCTTC.

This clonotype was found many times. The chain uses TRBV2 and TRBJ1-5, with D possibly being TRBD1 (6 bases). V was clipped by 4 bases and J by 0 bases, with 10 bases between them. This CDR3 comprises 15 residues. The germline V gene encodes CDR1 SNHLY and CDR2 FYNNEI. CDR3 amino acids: CASSAWGASNQPQHF. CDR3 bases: TGTGCCAGCAGTGCGTGGGGGGCTAGCAATCAGCCCCAGCATTTT.

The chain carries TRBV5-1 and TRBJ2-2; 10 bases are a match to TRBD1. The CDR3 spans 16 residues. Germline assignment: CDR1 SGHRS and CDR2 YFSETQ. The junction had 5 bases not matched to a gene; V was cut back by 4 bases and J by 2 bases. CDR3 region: CASSTDRGHNTGELFF. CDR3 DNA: TGCGCCAGCAGCACCGACAGGGGGCACAACACCGGGGAGCTGTTTTTT.